A selection of T cell receptor beta chains follows, all from one sample in a study of T cell changes during pregnancy in multiple sclerosis. Using immunoSEQ multiplex PCR, the repertoire was profiled, and TCRdb retains in-frame clones only, with some absent. This repertoire shows about 70,000 clones, approximately 91% found once; its top ten account for 0.25% to 0.3%. This specimen consisted of CD4+ T cells from peripheral blood mononuclear cells, obtained after pregnancy. The receptors shown here come from a female donor with multiple sclerosis, enrolled in a pregnancy study. Each CDR3 is given with its conserved first and last residue. Fields, in order: clone size, V gene, D gene, J gene, CDR3 DNA, CDR3 protein. A D gene is named only where the DNA matches it firmly. Expanded clones are given a class, and other clones once, few, many or no size at all.

clone_size: .; v_call: TRBV10-3; d_call: TRBD1; j_call: TRBJ1-1; cdr3_nt: TGTGCCATCAAAGGACAGGGTGGGGGCTGGACTGAAGCTTTCTTT; cdr3_aa: CAIKGQGGGWTEAFF
clone_size: .; v_call: TRBV11-2; d_call: TRBD1; j_call: TRBJ1-5; cdr3_nt: TGTGCCAGCAGCTTAGACAGGGGGCAGCCCCAGCATTTT; cdr3_aa: CASSLDRGQPQHF
clone_size: .; v_call: TRBV9; d_call: .; j_call: TRBJ1-2; cdr3_nt: TGTGCCAGCAGCTTGGGGGGTGGCTACACCTTC; cdr3_aa: CASSLGGGYTF
clone_size: .; v_call: TRBV2; d_call: .; j_call: TRBJ1-2; cdr3_nt: TGTGCCAGCAGTTTTAGTAGCGAGAAGGTGGGTGGCTACACCTTC; cdr3_aa: CASSFSSEKVGGYTF
clone_size: .; v_call: TRBV2; d_call: TRBD2; j_call: TRBJ2-7; cdr3_nt: TGTGCCAGCAGTGAAATGAGGGCTAGCGGCTCCTACGAGCAGTACTTC; cdr3_aa: CASSEMRASGSYEQYF
clone_size: .; v_call: TRBV10-3; d_call: TRBD1; j_call: TRBJ2-7; cdr3_nt: TGTGCCATCAGTTCTTCAGACAGGGCCCTATCCTACGAGCAGTACTTC; cdr3_aa: CAISSSDRALSYEQYF
clone_size: once; v_call: TRBV10-2; d_call: TRBD2; j_call: TRBJ2-3; cdr3_nt: TGCGCCAGCAGTACACTAGCGGGGGGGCCAGATACGCAGTATTTT; cdr3_aa: CASSTLAGGPDTQYF
clone_size: .; v_call: TRBV11-2; d_call: TRBD2; j_call: TRBJ2-7; cdr3_nt: TGTGCCAGCAGCTTAAGGGGAGGGAGAAACGAGCAGTACTTC; cdr3_aa: CASSLRGGRNEQYF
clone_size: .; v_call: TRBV30; d_call: .; j_call: TRBJ1-4; cdr3_nt: TGTGCCTGGAGTATTGGGAGCGAAAAACTGTTTTTT; cdr3_aa: CAWSIGSEKLFF
clone_size: .; v_call: TRBV7-9; d_call: .; j_call: TRBJ2-2; cdr3_nt: TGTGCCAGCAGCTCCCAGGGGACCGGGGAGCTGTTTTTT; cdr3_aa: CASSSQGTGELFF
clone_size: .; v_call: TRBV19; d_call: TRBD1; j_call: TRBJ1-5; cdr3_nt: TGTGCCAGTAGTCACGGGACAGGGAGGGGTAGGCCCCAGCATTTT; cdr3_aa: CASSHGTGRGRPQHF
clone_size: .; v_call: TRBV5-1; d_call: TRBD2; j_call: TRBJ2-5; cdr3_nt: TGCGCCAGCACCTCCGGAAGGACTAGCGGCCAAGAGACCCAGTACTTC; cdr3_aa: CASTSGRTSGQETQYF
clone_size: .; v_call: TRBV19; d_call: .; j_call: TRBJ1-5; cdr3_nt: TGTGCCAGTAGTCTCGGACACCGCTCAGGAGATCAGCCCCAGCATTTT; cdr3_aa: CASSLGHRSGDQPQHF
clone_size: .; v_call: TRBV4-2; d_call: .; j_call: TRBJ1-1; cdr3_nt: TGTGCCAGCAGCCAAGAGTTAGCGCGGGGCACTGAAGCTTTCTTT; cdr3_aa: CASSQELARGTEAFF
clone_size: .; v_call: TRBV5-6; d_call: TRBD1; j_call: TRBJ1-1; cdr3_nt: TGTGCCAGCAGCCATGACAGGGATAGTGGCGACACTGAAGCTTTCTTT; cdr3_aa: CASSHDRDSGDTEAFF
clone_size: once; v_call: TRBV30; d_call: TRBD2; j_call: TRBJ2-2; cdr3_nt: TGTGCCTGGAGTGTACTCGGTTTAGCGGGGGGGGCGAGAACGAACACCGGGGAGCTGTTTTTT; cdr3_aa: CAWSVLGLAGGARTNTGELFF
clone_size: .; v_call: TRBV6-1; d_call: .; j_call: TRBJ1-1; cdr3_nt: TGTGCCAGCAAGGAGGGGCTGAACACTGAAGCTTTCTTT; cdr3_aa: CASKEGLNTEAFF
clone_size: .; v_call: TRBV13; d_call: .; j_call: TRBJ2-7; cdr3_nt: TGTGCCAGCAGCTTAACTTACTTCTCCTACGAGCAGTACTTC; cdr3_aa: CASSLTYFSYEQYF
clone_size: .; v_call: TRBV10-3; d_call: TRBD2; j_call: TRBJ2-1; cdr3_nt: TGTGCCATCAGTGTTATTGCCACTAGCGGGAATAACAATGAGCAGTTCTTC; cdr3_aa: CAISVIATSGNNNEQFF
clone_size: .; v_call: TRBV27; d_call: .; j_call: TRBJ1-1; cdr3_nt: TGTGCCACCAGTTTACAGCCCCCCGCGGTTACTACAGAAGCTTTCTTT; cdr3_aa: CATSLQPPAVTTEAFF
clone_size: .; v_call: TRBV27; d_call: TRBD1; j_call: TRBJ2-1; cdr3_nt: TGTGCCAGCGGGACAGTTACACACTCCTACAATGAGCAGTTCTTC; cdr3_aa: CASGTVTHSYNEQFF
clone_size: .; v_call: TRBV19; d_call: .; j_call: TRBJ2-1; cdr3_nt: TGTGCCAGAGTCGACTGCCGCTTCTACAATGAGCAGTTCTTC; cdr3_aa: CARVDCRFYNEQFF
clone_size: .; v_call: TRBV5-4; d_call: TRBD1; j_call: TRBJ1-4; cdr3_nt: TGTGCCAGCAGCTTAGGACAGGGGGCTTCTGAAAAACTGTTTTTT; cdr3_aa: CASSLGQGASEKLFF
clone_size: .; v_call: TRBV19; d_call: TRBD1; j_call: TRBJ1-5; cdr3_nt: TGTGCCAGTAGTATTCCGGGACAGGGGGCAAAGCCCCAGCATTTT; cdr3_aa: CASSIPGQGAKPQHF
clone_size: few; v_call: TRBV19; d_call: TRBD1; j_call: TRBJ1-5; cdr3_nt: TGTGCCAGTAGGTGGACAGGCGCCCGGCAAAATCAGCCCCAGCATTTT; cdr3_aa: CASRWTGARQNQPQHF
clone_size: .; v_call: TRBV19; d_call: .; j_call: TRBJ2-1; cdr3_nt: TGTGCCAGTAGTACCTCGGGGTCGTTCAATGAGCAGTTCTTC; cdr3_aa: CASSTSGSFNEQFF
clone_size: .; v_call: TRBV10-3; d_call: .; j_call: TRBJ1-6; cdr3_nt: TGTGCCATCAGTGAGGCGGACGGGGGGAGTTCACCCCTCCACTTT; cdr3_aa: CAISEADGGSSPLHF
clone_size: once; v_call: TRBV2; d_call: .; j_call: TRBJ2-3; cdr3_nt: TGTGCCAGCAGGATTTCAGCAGATACGCAGTATTTT; cdr3_aa: CASRISADTQYF
clone_size: .; v_call: TRBV6-6; d_call: TRBD1; j_call: TRBJ1-6; cdr3_nt: TGTGCCAGCAGTGGACGGACAGGAGATAATTCACCCCTCCACTTT; cdr3_aa: CASSGRTGDNSPLHF
clone_size: .; v_call: TRBV19; d_call: TRBD1; j_call: TRBJ1-3; cdr3_nt: TGTGCCAGTTCTATTCAACAGGGGAGCGGAAACACCATATATTTT; cdr3_aa: CASSIQQGSGNTIYF
clone_size: .; v_call: TRBV4-1; d_call: .; j_call: TRBJ2-7; cdr3_nt: TGCGCCAGCAGCCAAAAACAGGGATCCGAGCAGTACTTC; cdr3_aa: CASSQKQGSEQYF
clone_size: .; v_call: TRBV4-1; d_call: TRBD1; j_call: TRBJ1-6; cdr3_nt: TGCGCCAGCAGCCAGGGGTGGGGACAGGGACCCTCCTATAATTCACCCCTCCACTTT; cdr3_aa: CASSQGWGQGPSYNSPLHF
clone_size: .; v_call: TRBV25-1; d_call: TRBD1; j_call: TRBJ1-5; cdr3_nt: TGTGCCAGCAGTAAGGGACAGGGTCAGCCCCAGCATTTT; cdr3_aa: CASSKGQGQPQHF
clone_size: .; v_call: TRBV7-2; d_call: .; j_call: TRBJ1-4; cdr3_nt: TGTGCCAGCAGCTCCCGACAGGACAACGAAAAACTGTTTTTT; cdr3_aa: CASSSRQDNEKLFF
clone_size: .; v_call: TRBV7-2; d_call: TRBD1; j_call: TRBJ1-1; cdr3_nt: TGTGCCAGCAAGGCGGGGACAGGGGTCACTGAAGCTTTCTTT; cdr3_aa: CASKAGTGVTEAFF
clone_size: .; v_call: TRBV5-1; d_call: .; j_call: TRBJ1-1; cdr3_nt: TGCGCCAGCAGCCTGGACACGAACACTGAAGCTTTCTTT; cdr3_aa: CASSLDTNTEAFF
clone_size: .; v_call: TRBV12-2; d_call: .; j_call: TRBJ2-7; cdr3_nt: TGTGCAAGTCGCTTATCTAGCGGGAGAGGGGTCGAGCAGTACTTC; cdr3_aa: CASRLSSGRGVEQYF
clone_size: .; v_call: TRBV2; d_call: .; j_call: TRBJ2-2; cdr3_nt: TGTGCCAGCAGGTCTACAGGCCCCCCCGGGGAGCTGTTTTTT; cdr3_aa: CASRSTGPPGELFF
clone_size: .; v_call: TRBV11-2; d_call: .; j_call: TRBJ2-2; cdr3_nt: TGTGCCAGCAACAGGGTTTCGAGCACCGGGGAGCTGTTTTTT; cdr3_aa: CASNRVSSTGELFF
clone_size: few; v_call: TRBV2; d_call: .; j_call: TRBJ1-5; cdr3_nt: TGTGCCAGCAAACCACAGTCTAATCAGCCCCAGCATTTT; cdr3_aa: CASKPQSNQPQHF
clone_size: .; v_call: TRBV6-6; d_call: .; j_call: TRBJ2-7; cdr3_nt: TGTGCCAGCAGTTACCCCGGAGGGGGGGACGAGCAGTACTTC; cdr3_aa: CASSYPGGGDEQYF
clone_size: .; v_call: TRBV5-5; d_call: TRBD2; j_call: TRBJ2-2; cdr3_nt: TGTGCCAGCAGCCCGGGAACTAGCGGGGGGCCGAGAAACACCGGGGAGCTGTTTTTT; cdr3_aa: CASSPGTSGGPRNTGELFF
clone_size: .; v_call: TRBV18; d_call: .; j_call: TRBJ1-2; cdr3_nt: TGTGCCAGCTCCCCTGACCAGCTTAGCGGCTACACCTTC; cdr3_aa: CASSPDQLSGYTF
clone_size: few; v_call: TRBV5-1; d_call: .; j_call: TRBJ1-1; cdr3_nt: TGCGCCAGCACGGAGGGAGTAGGAGATGGGGCCACTGAAGCTTTCTTT; cdr3_aa: CASTEGVGDGATEAFF
clone_size: .; v_call: TRBV5-1; d_call: .; j_call: TRBJ2-5; cdr3_nt: TGCGCCAGCAGCTTGGGGCTAGCCGGAGGAGAGACCCAGTACTTC; cdr3_aa: CASSLGLAGGETQYF
clone_size: .; v_call: TRBV11-2; d_call: .; j_call: TRBJ2-3; cdr3_nt: TGTGCCAGCAGCCCCGAGGGCACAGATACGCAGTATTTT; cdr3_aa: CASSPEGTDTQYF
clone_size: .; v_call: TRBV5-4; d_call: TRBD2; j_call: TRBJ2-2; cdr3_nt: TGTGCCAGCAGCTTGGAACTAGCGGGGGCGGGCGGGGAGCTGTTTTTT; cdr3_aa: CASSLELAGAGGELFF
clone_size: .; v_call: TRBV7-6; d_call: TRBD1; j_call: TRBJ2-2; cdr3_nt: TGTGCCAGCAGCTTAAGGAACAGGGGGCGCGGGAACACCGGGGAGCTGTTTTTT; cdr3_aa: CASSLRNRGRGNTGELFF
clone_size: .; v_call: TRBV2; d_call: .; j_call: TRBJ1-1; cdr3_nt: TGTGCCAGCAGTGTAGGGAGGGGGATTGAAGCTTTCTTT; cdr3_aa: CASSVGRGIEAFF
clone_size: .; v_call: TRBV2; d_call: TRBD1; j_call: TRBJ1-2; cdr3_nt: TGTGCCAGCAGTTTCCTAACACAGGGGGCGTACACCTTC; cdr3_aa: CASSFLTQGAYTF
clone_size: .; v_call: TRBV2; d_call: .; j_call: TRBJ1-2; cdr3_nt: TGTGCCAGCATTTCCCGGGACCCACAGGGCTATGGCTACACCTTC; cdr3_aa: CASISRDPQGYGYTF